What follows is one TCR beta chain and its context. Its antigen is not identified. A deep-level run was used for the assay. Only in-frame clones appear in the TCRdb table, and some are missing; sequencing was by immunoSEQ multiplex PCR. Of some 2 million clones listed, around 96% are singletons. Naive CD8 cells comprised CD45RO-negative, CCR7-positively selected cells, excluding terminally differentiated effector memory CD45RA+ cells. Unmatched junction bases numbered 6, after V lost 0 bases and J lost 3 bases. The CDR3 has 16 residues. Germline assignment: CDR1 MNHEY and CDR2 SVGAGI. The data are from a study of shared clonotypes between healthy human individuals. Looking at the study overall: Per donor, three plates held CD4 naive cells, three held CD4 memory, two held CD8 naive and one held CD8 memory. Study observations and caveats: Relative to clonotypes present in all four donors, those not shared had lower generation probabilities. Generally, naive subsets came out with larger estimated richness than memory subsets.

The sequencing sample was made of naive CD8+ T cells sorted from blood. This TCR was recovered from a young man in good health. The chain carries TRBV6-5 and TRBJ2-7; TRBD2 aligns across 9 bases. In DNA, the CDR3 is TGTGCCAGCAGTTACTCGACAGCGGGGGGTCTCTACGAGCAGTACTTC. As protein: CASSYSTAGGLYEQYF.